Each of the 25 T cell receptor beta chains below was sequenced from the same sample in a study of metastatic and nonmetastatic thyroid tumors. All patients were treatment-naive before thyroid surgery. TCRdb re-called clones via MiXCR from the PCR reads. This sample carries 15,000 to 20,000 clones, 34% of them seen once, and the ten largest clones take roughly 15%. The source material was tumor tissue. These receptor sequences come from a female donor with papillary thyroid cancer or a benign thyroid nodule (not recorded which). Some clones in this sample may be carry-over from other donors' samples.

V and J are TRBV5-1 and TRBJ1-6; 10 bases map to TRBD1. The ends lost 1 base at V and 9 bases at J; junction bases unmatched: 4. The CDR3 has 15 amino acids. In germline, CDR1 is SGHRS, CDR2 YFSETQ. The CDR3 here is CASSLTGQGRSPLHF. CDR3 DNA: TGCGCCAGCAGCTTGACGGGACAGGGGCGTTCACCCCTCCACTTT.

Points on this clone: This sample includes further DNA sequences coding for the same CDR3. V gene TRBV6-1 combines with J gene TRBJ2-7; 11 nucleotides match TRBD2. CDR3 length: 17 residues. From germline, CDR1 is MNHNS and CDR2 SASEGT. J lost 5 bases, V lost 0 bases, and 9 bases had no gene match. The CDR3 nucleotides read TGTGCCAGCAGTGAAGCAGTTTCACTAGCGGGAGTAGACGAGCAGTACTTC. Protein: CASSEAVSLAGVDEQYF.

The chain has TRBV18 and TRBJ1-2, with 7 positions matching TRBD1. In germline, CDR1 is KGHSH, CDR2 LQKENI. V shed 2 bases and J 4 bases; nucleotides not matched to a gene: 1. The CDR3 contains 13 residues. This CDR3 is CASSPGTAYGYTF. The CDR3 DNA follows: TGTGCCAGCTCACCAGGGACAGCCTATGGCTACACCTTC.

The chain employs TRBV11-1 and TRBJ2-3; D is uncertain. There are 15 residues in the CDR3. The germline gives CDR1 SGHAT, CDR2 FQDESV (reference sequence). Trimming cost V 3 bases and J 2 bases, with 12 bases left between them. CDR3 region: CASSFSTRPTDTQYF. CDR3 in DNA: TGTGCCAGCAGCTTTTCGACCCGTCCCACAGATACGCAGTATTTT.

This clone is classed as medium-sized. This chain uses TRBV6-2 or TRBV6-3 with TRBJ2-1; 9 bases map to TRBD2. Trimming at V came to 4 bases and at J to 4 bases, leaving 5 bases not matched to a gene. Germline CDR1 and CDR2: MNHEY and SVGEGT. This CDR3 spans 15 amino acids. As DNA, the CDR3 is TGTGCCAGCAGTTTTGGCGGGAGGGAGTACAATGAGCAGTTCTTC. Protein sequence: CASSFGGREYNEQFF.

This chain links TRBV6-7 with TRBJ2-1; possible D gene TRBD1, 6 bases. TRBV6-7 is labeled an ORF, and its function is uncertain. Trimming shortened V by 5 bases and J by 3 bases, and 14 bases separated the two germline ends. This CDR3 contains 15 residues. The DNA for the CDR3 is TGTGCCAGCAGTCAACAGGTACAGGGCTACAATGAGCAGTTCTTC. Amino acids: CASSQQVQGYNEQFF.

The chain carries TRBV30 and TRBJ2-1; a weak D match, TRBD2 (5 bases). Germline-derived CDR1 and CDR2 are GTSNPN and SVGIG (reference sequence). V lost 3 bases to trimming and J lost 7 bases, with 13 bases between them. The CDR3 spans 13 residues. The CDR3 sequence: CAWSAWLANEQFF. The CDR3 DNA is TGTGCCTGGAGCGCCTGGTTAGCGAATGAGCAGTTCTTC. The full variable domain, with the rest looked up from reference TRBV30 and TRBJ2-1, is SQTIHQWPATLVQPVGSPLSLECTVEGTSNPNLYWYRQAAGRGLQLLFYSVGIGQISSEVPQNLSASRPQDRQFILSSKKLLLSDSGFYLCAWSAWLANEQFFGPGTRLTVL.

A note on this clone: At one of its ends the junction is not consistent with the germline gene, which may arise from a read error. This chain uses TRBV11-2 with TRBJ2-1; TRBD2 matches at 7 bases. Germline V lookup: CDR1 SGHAT, CDR2 FQNNGV. The CDR3 has 15 amino acids. CDR3 sequence reads: CASILGGRAANEQLF. CDR3 nucleotide sequence: TGTGCCAGCATCTTAGGTGGGAGGGCCGCGAATGAGCAGTTGTTC.

On this clone itself: The conserved final phenylalanine or tryptophan is absent from the CDR3, which likely points to a read error. Because the CDR3's place on the DNA is in doubt, the DNA is left out and the CDR3 is given as listed by TCRdb. This chain connects TRBV4-2 to TRBJ2-2; no DNA check was done on the table's D call, TRBD1. The CDR3 is 18 amino acids long, termini counted. Germline V CDR1 and CDR2: LGHNA, YNFKEQ. The CDR3: CASSQTRDRGSNTWEMFL.

The chain joins TRBV6-1 to TRBJ2-7, with D perhaps TRBD2 (5 bases). The V end lost 5 bases, the J end lost 3 bases, and 11 bases lay between the germline ends. This CDR3 region has 13 residues. Germline values: CDR1 MNHNS, CDR2 SASEGT. The CDR3 region is CASSCGAGYEQYF. Written as DNA, the CDR3 is TGTGCCAGCAGTTGTGGTGCGGGCTACGAGCAGTACTTC.

This clone was found many times. Lacking the conserved final phenylalanine or tryptophan, this CDR3 likely reflects a read error. This chain links TRBV18 with TRBJ1-4; 7 bases map to TRBD1. The V and J ends lost 1 base and 4 bases, in that order; junction bases with no gene match: 9. The CDR3 is 17 amino acids. Per the germline V gene, CDR1 is KGHSH and CDR2 is LQKENI. The CDR3 protein is CASSPRLAGTDNEKLFS. The CDR3 DNA is TGTGCCAGCTCACCACGCCTCGCAGGGACAGATAATGAAAAACTGTTTTCT.

Judged by abundance, this clone is medium-sized. Here the CDR3 DNA reads TGTGCCAGCAGCTTGGACCAGGGGGAAGGCTACACCTTC. This sequence encodes CASSLDQGEGYTF. The genes are TRBV5-6 and TRBJ1-2, with 7 positions matching TRBD1. Per the germline V gene, CDR1 is SGHDT and CDR2 is YYEEEE. Losses at the gene ends were 0 bases for V and 8 bases for J; bases not matched to a gene: 4. The length of the CDR3 is 13 residues.

The chain uses TRBV14 and TRBJ2-7; a possible D gene is TRBD2 (7 bases). Germline CDR1 SGHDN, CDR2 FVKESK. Deletions cut 5 bases from V and 5 bases from J, with 19 bases between. The CDR3 contains 15 residues. CDR3 bases: TGTGCCAGCAGCTCAACGGGGGGCAGTTACGACGAGCAGTACTTC. Protein: CASSSTGGSYDEQYF. Variable domain in full (rest from reference TRBV14 and TRBJ2-7): EAGVTQFPSHSVIEKGQTVTLRCDPISGHDNLYWYRRVMGKEIKFLLHFVKESKQDESGMPNNRFLAERTGGTYSTLKVQPAELEDSGVYFCASSSTGGSYDEQYFGPGTRLTVT.

This clone was detected many times. This sequence joins TRBV15 and TRBJ2-1; D is perhaps TRBD1 (6 bases). The CDR3 is made up of 16 amino acids. Trimming took 0 bases from V and 3 from J, leaving 12 bases between them. Per germline, CDR1 LNHNV and CDR2 YYDKDF (reference sequence). Written as DNA, the CDR3 is TGTGCCACCAGCAGAGAGTACAGGGCATACTACAATGAGCAGTTCTTC. The encoded protein is CATSREYRAYYNEQFF.

V and J are TRBV6-1 and TRBJ2-1; no firm D call. CDR3 length: 11 amino acids. Germline assignment: CDR1 MNHNS and CDR2 SASEGT. Trimming removed 8 bases at V and 9 bases at J, with 11 bases between. CDR3 coding DNA: TGTGCCAGCCTGCTAGGTCTTGAGCAGTTCTTC. This gives the protein CASLLGLEQFF.

In its sample, this clone was seen a few times. The gene calls are TRBV20-1 and TRBJ2-7, with D possibly being TRBD2 (5 bases). Germline assignment: CDR1 DFQATT and CDR2 SNEGSKA (reference sequence). V was trimmed by 0 bases and J by 6 bases, leaving 12 bases between them. CDR3 length: 13 amino acids. CDR3 residues: CSARDPGEGEQYF. The DNA of the CDR3 is TGCAGTGCTAGAGATCCCGGCGAGGGCGAGCAGTACTTC.

This clone was seen many times. This sequence joins TRBV5-4 and TRBJ2-1, with 12 bases identical to TRBD2. V was pared by 0 bases and J by 2 bases, with 9 bases of the junction left unmatched. The CDR3 length is 19 residues. Germline CDR1 is SGHNT and CDR2 is YYREEE (reference sequence). The CDR3 spells CASSLAGLAGPRTYNEQFF. CDR3 coding DNA: TGTGCCAGCAGCTTGGCGGGACTAGCGGGTCCGCGAACCTACAATGAGCAGTTCTTC.

The chain has TRBV6-2 or TRBV6-3 and TRBJ1-6; D gene ambiguous. The length of the CDR3 is 19 residues. V dropped 0 bases and J dropped 0 bases, with 15 bases sitting between them. The germline CDR1 and CDR2 sequences are MNHEY and SVGEGT. CDR3 residues: CASSYSILPGSSYNSPLHF. CDR3 bases: TGTGCCAGCAGTTACTCGATTCTCCCCGGGAGCTCCTATAATTCACCCCTCCACTTT.

This clone was recorded once. The rearrangement joins TRBV4-2 to TRBJ2-1; 7 bases match TRBD2. With V trimmed by 2 bases and J by 13 bases, 17 bases remained unmatched. This CDR3 spans 16 amino acids. Germline V gene data show CDR1 as LGHNA and CDR2 as YNFKEQ. CDR3 nucleotide sequence: TGTGCCAGCAGCCAAACTGGACTAGAGACCTACATTGATCAGTTCTTC. It yields the protein CASSQTGLETYIDQFF.

The chain recombines TRBV5-1 with TRBJ2-7; 7 bases fit TRBD2. V trimming: 0 bases; J trimming: 2 bases; junction bases outside the gene matches: 5. There are 15 residues in the CDR3. From germline, CDR1 is SGHRS and CDR2 YFSETQ. CDR3 DNA: TGCGCCAGCAGCTTGGCCGGGACTAACGCCTACGAGCAGTACTTC. Translated, it gives CASSLAGTNAYEQYF. Variable domain in full (rest from reference TRBV5-1 and TRBJ2-7): KAGVTQTPRYLIKTRGQQVTLSCSPISGHRSVSWYQQTPGQGLQFLFEYFSETQRNKGNFPGRFSGRQFSNSRSEMNVSTLELGDSALYLCASSLAGTNAYEQYFGPGTRLTVT.

The CDR3 DNA reads TGTGCCAGCAGTTTAGGGCTAAACACAGATACGCAGTATTTT. It yields the protein CASSLGLNTDTQYF. The V gene is TRBV27, the J gene TRBJ2-3, with no clear D. Germline V gene data show CDR1 as MNHEY and CDR2 as SMNVEV (reference sequence). This CDR3 region has 14 residues. Between the trimmed V and J ends, which lost 2 bases and 2 bases, there was a span of 8 bases.

This clone was counted between two and nine times. V is TRBV11-1 and J is TRBJ1-2, with D maybe TRBD1 (5 bases). The CDR3 totals 13 residues. Trimming took off 5 bases at V and 4 bases at J, with 11 bases between the two ends. The V gene's germline CDR1 is SGHAT and CDR2 FQDESV (reference sequence). In nucleotides, the CDR3 is TGTGCCAGCAGCCAGGGATTAGCCTATGGCTACACCTTC. It is translated as CASSQGLAYGYTF.

The table lists this clone with many counts. J is TRBJ2-3 and V is TRBV7-9; D possibly corresponds to TRBD1 (6 bases). CDR3 length: 14 amino acids. Germline values: CDR1 SEHNR, CDR2 FQNEAQ (reference sequence). The V and J ends lost 3 bases and 4 bases respectively, with 11 bases between them. CDR3 DNA: TGTGCCAGCAGCTTGATGGGGGCTCCAGATACGCAGTATTTT. Residues: CASSLMGAPDTQYF.

In the case of this clone: One end of the junction varies from germline; a read error may be responsible. The chain recombines TRBV6-1 with TRBJ1-3, with TRBD1 matching over 7 bases. Looked up from germline, CDR1 is MNHNS and CDR2 is SASEGT. CDR3 length: 15 amino acids. The CDR3 coding sequence is TGTGCCACCTGTCTAGTACCGGGACAGTCAAACGCCATATATTTT. Amino acids: CATCLVPGQSNAIYF.

This clone was detected only a few times. The V gene is TRBV20-1, the J gene TRBJ1-6; weak D call: TRBD1 (5 bases). Looked up from germline, CDR1 is DFQATT and CDR2 is SNEGSKA (reference sequence). Trimming took off 4 bases at V and 6 bases at J, with 10 bases between the two ends. CDR3 length equals 13 residues. CDR3 residues: CSAMGDGNSPLHF. CDR3 coding DNA: TGCAGTGCTATGGGGGACGGTAATTCACCCCTCCACTTT.